Listed below are T cell receptor beta chains from one sample, sequenced in a study of blood T cells in healthy people across ages. TCRdb passed the 5' RACE reads through MiXCR, listing each CDR3 protein once. Seen here are approximately 320,000 distinct CDR3 sequences, 25% to 30% observed once, and the top ten hold 25% to 35%. The sample was blood. The receptors were sampled from a woman between 65 and 79 years old in good health. CDR3s include the opening cysteine and the closing phenylalanine or tryptophan. Each record gives: J gene, V gene, clone size, D gene, CDR3 DNA, CDR3 protein. D genes are given only for firm matches. Rows give clone size only sometimes, using once, few, many, or a class for an expanded clone.

J gene: TRBJ2-3; V gene: TRBV18; clone size: few; D gene: TRBD2; CDR3 DNA: TGTGCCAGCTCACCCGTCGGCCAACTTCCCGGTAGCGGGATAGATACGCAGTATTTT; CDR3 protein: CASSPVGQLPGSGIDTQYF
J gene: TRBJ2-2; V gene: TRBV4-3; clone size: many; D gene: TRBD2; CDR3 DNA: TGCGCCAGCAGCCGCTATCAGCTTACGACTAGCGGGATAGGGACCGGGGAGCTGTTTTTT; CDR3 protein: CASSRYQLTTSGIGTGELFF
J gene: TRBJ2-5; V gene: TRBV19; clone size: .; D gene: .; CDR3 DNA: TGTGCCAGTAGTAAGGCCGCACAGCCCCAAGAGACCCAGTACTTC; CDR3 protein: CASSKAAQPQETQYF
J gene: TRBJ1-6; V gene: TRBV5-1; clone size: .; D gene: TRBD1; CDR3 DNA: TGCGCCAGCAGCCCAGGACAGGGCACGACACCCCTCCACTTT; CDR3 protein: CASSPGQGTTPLHF
J gene: TRBJ1-4; V gene: TRBV6-5; clone size: many; D gene: TRBD1; CDR3 DNA: TGTGCCAGCAGTAATACAGGGGGCAGTGAAAAACTGTTTTTT; CDR3 protein: CASSNTGGSEKLFF
J gene: TRBJ2-3; V gene: TRBV20-1; clone size: few; D gene: TRBD2; CDR3 DNA: TGCAGTGCTAGGGGAGGGTCGTCAGATACGCAGTATTTT; CDR3 protein: CSARGGSSDTQYF
J gene: TRBJ1-1; V gene: TRBV7-2; clone size: .; D gene: .; CDR3 DNA: TGTGCCAGCAGCATCACCGGGGGACGGACTGAAGCTTTCTTT; CDR3 protein: CASSITGGRTEAFF
J gene: TRBJ2-3; V gene: TRBV6-2/TRBV6-3; clone size: few; D gene: .; CDR3 DNA: TGTGCCAGCAGTAGAAACATTTTAGGAGATACGCAGTATTTT; CDR3 protein: CASSRNILGDTQYF
J gene: TRBJ2-7; V gene: TRBV6-6; clone size: few; D gene: TRBD2; CDR3 DNA: TGTGCCACCCATACTAGCGGAGTCTCCTACGAGCAGTACTTC; CDR3 protein: CATHTSGVSYEQYF
J gene: TRBJ2-5; V gene: TRBV29-1; clone size: few; D gene: TRBD2; CDR3 DNA: TGCAGCGCTGAAGTTCTAGCGGGGGGCCTAGAGACCCAGTACTTC; CDR3 protein: CSAEVLAGGLETQYF
J gene: TRBJ1-2; V gene: TRBV7-2; clone size: .; D gene: .; CDR3 DNA: TGTGCCAGCAGCTCGTGGTATGGCTACACCTTC; CDR3 protein: CASSSWYGYTF
J gene: TRBJ2-5; V gene: TRBV12-3/TRBV12-4; clone size: .; D gene: TRBD2; CDR3 DNA: TGTGCCAGCAGTTTAAACCCGGGAGGAGAGACCCAGTACTTC; CDR3 protein: CASSLNPGGETQYF
J gene: TRBJ2-1; V gene: TRBV7-2; clone size: .; D gene: TRBD2; CDR3 DNA: TGTGCCAGCAGCTTAGATAGGACTAGCGGCCTATACAATGAGCAGTTCTTC; CDR3 protein: CASSLDRTSGLYNEQFF
J gene: TRBJ2-5; V gene: TRBV19; clone size: .; D gene: .; CDR3 DNA: TGTACCAGTAGTATTCAGTCCGCGGAGACCCAGTACTTC; CDR3 protein: CTSSIQSAETQYF
J gene: TRBJ1-2; V gene: TRBV3-1; clone size: .; D gene: .; CDR3 DNA: TGTGCCAGCAGCGCAGGGGTCTGGGACTATGGCTACACCTTC; CDR3 protein: CASSAGVWDYGYTF
J gene: TRBJ2-4; V gene: TRBV7-2; clone size: .; D gene: TRBD2; CDR3 DNA: TGTGCCAGCAGCCCAAGACTAGCGGGGAAAAACATTCAGTACTTC; CDR3 protein: CASSPRLAGKNIQYF
J gene: TRBJ2-1; V gene: TRBV14; clone size: .; D gene: TRBD2; CDR3 DNA: TGTGCCAGCTCCCTTGTAGGGACTAGCGTCTACAATGAGCAGTTCTTC; CDR3 protein: CASSLVGTSVYNEQFF
J gene: TRBJ2-2; V gene: TRBV6-1; clone size: few; D gene: .; CDR3 DNA: TGTGCCAGCTTGACAGGCAACACCGGGGAGCTGTTTTTT; CDR3 protein: CASLTGNTGELFF
J gene: TRBJ1-4; V gene: TRBV11-2; clone size: .; D gene: .; CDR3 DNA: TGTGCCAGCAGCTTAATAGGGAGGAATGAAAAACTGTTTTTT; CDR3 protein: CASSLIGRNEKLFF
J gene: TRBJ2-1; V gene: TRBV27; clone size: .; D gene: TRBD2; CDR3 DNA: TGTGCCAGCAGCCCTAATTGGCGGGAGGGCGGTTATGAGCAGTTCTTC; CDR3 protein: CASSPNWREGGYEQFF
J gene: TRBJ2-7; V gene: TRBV11-2; clone size: .; D gene: TRBD1; CDR3 DNA: TGTGCCAGCAGCCGACAGGGGGTTGGCTACGAGCAGTACTTC; CDR3 protein: CASSRQGVGYEQYF
J gene: TRBJ1-1; V gene: TRBV20-1; clone size: .; D gene: .; CDR3 DNA: TGCAGTGCTAGGGCCCTTTCGGGGTTGATGAACACTGAAGCTTTCTTT; CDR3 protein: CSARALSGLMNTEAFF
J gene: TRBJ2-3; V gene: TRBV20-1; clone size: .; D gene: .; CDR3 DNA: TGCAGTGCAAAGAAGTCGGGACAAGTCACAGATACGCAGTATTTT; CDR3 protein: CSAKKSGQVTDTQYF